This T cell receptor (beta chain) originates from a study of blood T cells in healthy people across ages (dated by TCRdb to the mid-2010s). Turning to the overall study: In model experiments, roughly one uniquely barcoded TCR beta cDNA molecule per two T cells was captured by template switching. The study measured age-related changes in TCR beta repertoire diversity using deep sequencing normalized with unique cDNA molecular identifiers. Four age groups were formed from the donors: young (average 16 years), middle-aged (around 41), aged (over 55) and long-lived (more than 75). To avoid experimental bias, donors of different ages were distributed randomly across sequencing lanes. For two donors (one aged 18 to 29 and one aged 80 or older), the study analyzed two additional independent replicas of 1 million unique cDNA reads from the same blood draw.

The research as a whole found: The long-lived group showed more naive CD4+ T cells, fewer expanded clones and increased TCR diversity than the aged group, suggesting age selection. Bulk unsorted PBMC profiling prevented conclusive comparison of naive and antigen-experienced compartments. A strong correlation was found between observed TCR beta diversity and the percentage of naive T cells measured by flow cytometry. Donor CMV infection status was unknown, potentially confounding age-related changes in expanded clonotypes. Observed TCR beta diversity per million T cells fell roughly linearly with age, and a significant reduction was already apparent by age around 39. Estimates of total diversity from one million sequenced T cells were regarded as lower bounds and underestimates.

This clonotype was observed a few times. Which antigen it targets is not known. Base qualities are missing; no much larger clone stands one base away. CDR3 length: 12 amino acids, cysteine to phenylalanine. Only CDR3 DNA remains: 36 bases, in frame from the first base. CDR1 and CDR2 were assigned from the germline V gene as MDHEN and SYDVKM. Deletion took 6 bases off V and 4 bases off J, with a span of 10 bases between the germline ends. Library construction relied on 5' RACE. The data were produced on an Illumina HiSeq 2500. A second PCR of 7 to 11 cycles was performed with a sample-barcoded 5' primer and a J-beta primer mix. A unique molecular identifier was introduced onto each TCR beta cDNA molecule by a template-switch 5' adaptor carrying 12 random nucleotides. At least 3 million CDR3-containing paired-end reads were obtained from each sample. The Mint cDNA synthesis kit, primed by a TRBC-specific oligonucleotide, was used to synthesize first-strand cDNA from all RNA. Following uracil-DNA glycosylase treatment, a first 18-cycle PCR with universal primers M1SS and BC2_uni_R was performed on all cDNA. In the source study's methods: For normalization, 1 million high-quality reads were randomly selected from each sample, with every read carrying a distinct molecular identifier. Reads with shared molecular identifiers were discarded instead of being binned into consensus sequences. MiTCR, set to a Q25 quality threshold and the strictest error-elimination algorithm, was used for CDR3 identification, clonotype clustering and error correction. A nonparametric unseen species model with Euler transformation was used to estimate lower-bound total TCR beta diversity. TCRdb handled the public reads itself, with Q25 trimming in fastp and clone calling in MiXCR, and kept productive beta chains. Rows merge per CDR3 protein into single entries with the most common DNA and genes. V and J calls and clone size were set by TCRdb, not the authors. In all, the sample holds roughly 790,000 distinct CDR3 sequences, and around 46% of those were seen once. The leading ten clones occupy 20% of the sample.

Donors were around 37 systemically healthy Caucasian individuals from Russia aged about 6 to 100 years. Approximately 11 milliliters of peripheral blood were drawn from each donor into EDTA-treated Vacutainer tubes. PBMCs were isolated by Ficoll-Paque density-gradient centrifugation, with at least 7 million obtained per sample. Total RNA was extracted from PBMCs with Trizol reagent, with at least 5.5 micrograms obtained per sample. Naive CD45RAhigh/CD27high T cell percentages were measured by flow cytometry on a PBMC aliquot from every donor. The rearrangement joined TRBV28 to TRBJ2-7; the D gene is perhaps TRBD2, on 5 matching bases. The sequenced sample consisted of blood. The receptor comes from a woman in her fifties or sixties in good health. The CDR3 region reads CASSILEYEQYF. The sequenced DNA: TGTGCCAGCAGCATACTAGAATACGAGCAGTACTTC.